A single sample gave rise to the 11 T cell receptor beta chains below, sequenced in a study of shared clonotypes between healthy human individuals. CD8 cells regarded as naive lacked CD45RO, were positively chosen for CCR7, and omitted terminally differentiated effector memory CD45RA+ cells. Using immunoSEQ multiplex PCR, the repertoire was profiled, and TCRdb retains in-frame clones only, with some absent. The sample has 500,000 to 700,000 clones; approximately 95% are singletons. Sample: naive CD8+ T cells sorted from blood. The source is a woman in her 30s in good health.

The V and J genes are TRBV7-9 and TRBJ2-3; 12 nucleotides line up with TRBD2. After removal of 6 bases from V and 5 bases from J, the junction contained 6 bases not matched to a gene. CDR1 and CDR2 (germline): SEHNR, FQNEAQ (reference sequence). CDR3 length: 15 residues. CDR3 loop: CASRRGLAGGDTQYF. The CDR3 nucleotides read TGTGCCAGCAGACGGGGACTAGCGGGTGGAGATACGCAGTATTTT.

Here the CDR3 DNA reads TGCAGCGCTGGGGACTCGCTTTCCTACGAGCAGTACTTC. Translated, it gives CSAGDSLSYEQYF. This chain links TRBV29-1 with TRBJ2-7; D is possibly TRBD2 (6 bases). The V and J ends lost 7 bases and 1 base respectively, with 14 bases between them. The germline V gene encodes CDR1 SQVTM and CDR2 ANQGSEA. There are 13 residues in the CDR3.

To note about this clone: The sample holds other DNA sequences that translate to the same CDR3. The rearrangement links TRBV27 to TRBJ1-2; D is possibly TRBD1 (6 bases). The germline V and J ends were trimmed by 3 bases and 2 bases, with 10 bases remaining between them. The germline V gene encodes CDR1 MNHEY and CDR2 SMNVEV (reference sequence). This CDR3 contains 14 residues. Here the CDR3 DNA reads TGTGCCAGCAGTTTTACAGGGTCCAACTATGGCTACACCTTC. Translated: CASSFTGSNYGYTF.

This chain links TRBV5-5 with TRBJ2-2; 7 nucleotides match TRBD2. CDR3 length equals 16 residues. J gave up 4 bases and V 0 bases, and 6 bases lay outside the gene matches. The V gene's germline CDR1 is SGHKS and CDR2 YYEKEE (reference sequence). CDR3 loop: CASSLGREATTGELFF. The CDR3 nucleotides read TGTGCCAGCAGCTTGGGTCGGGAGGCTACCACCGGGGAGCTGTTTTTT.

The chain employs TRBV28 and TRBJ2-2, with 11 bases aligning to TRBD1. The CDR3 sequence is 19 residues long. Germline-derived CDR1 and CDR2 are MDHEN and SYDVKM. Trimming removed 2 bases from V and 7 bases from J; junction bases left unmatched: 15. The CDR3 coding sequence is TGTGCCAGCAGTTTAATTGCTTCGTCGGACAGGGGGCATTTCGGGGAGCTGTTTTTT. It yields the protein CASSLIASSDRGHFGELFF.

The CDR3 sequence: CASSVGSSGNEQFF. For the CDR3, the DNA is TGTGCCAGCAGCGTAGGATCTAGTGGCAATGAGCAGTTCTTC. The rearrangement links TRBV9 to TRBJ2-1; no clear D gene. The CDR3 totals 14 residues. CDR1 and CDR2 (germline): SGDLS, YYNGEE. V was clipped by 0 bases and J by 6 bases, with 10 bases between them.

The CDR3 DNA sequence: TGTGCCAGCAGCCAAGACCCACAGGGGGGCGAGGACACTGAAGCTTTCTTT. Its translation: CASSQDPQGGEDTEAFF. This rearrangement joins TRBV4-2 to TRBJ1-1; 8 nucleotides match TRBD1. V shed 0 bases, J shed 3 bases, and the junction held 9 bases outside the gene matches. In germline, CDR1 is LGHNA, CDR2 YNFKEQ. The CDR3 is 17 residues long.

The chain carries TRBV6-7 and TRBJ1-1, with D possibly matching TRBD1 (5 bases). TRBV6-7 is treated as an ORF (open reading frame) with a function not yet certain. CDR3 length: 13 amino acids. The V gene lost 3 bases and the J gene lost 7 bases, with 12 bases spanning the gap. The CDR3 nucleotides read TGTGCCAGCAGTTATTTTGGGGGGAGTGAAGCTTTCTTT. Translation gives CASSYFGGSEAFF.

CDR3 nucleotides: TGTGCCTGGCAGCATTTTATGGGGGACGGCTACACCTTC. It is translated as CAWQHFMGDGYTF. The V call is TRBV30, the J call TRBJ1-2; D perhaps matches TRBD1 (5 bases). The germline V gene encodes CDR1 GTSNPN and CDR2 SVGIG (reference sequence). There are 13 residues in the CDR3. The V end lost 5 bases, the J end lost 8 bases, and 18 bases lay between the germline ends.

V usage is TRBV19 and J usage is TRBJ2-7; no reliable D call. The CDR3 covers 14 residues. V shed 0 bases and J shed 5 bases, with 11 bases lying between them. The germline V gene has CDR1 LNHDA and CDR2 SQIVND (reference sequence). The CDR3 nucleotides are TGTGCCAGTAGTATAGATTGGGTGCAGGACGAGCAGTACTTC. It specifies CASSIDWVQDEQYF.

This chain joins TRBV7-8 and TRBJ1-1; D unresolved. Germline CDR1 reads SGHVS; CDR2 reads FQNEAQ. V was pared by 5 bases and J by 4 bases, with 8 bases between. The CDR3 is 12 amino acids. The CDR3 DNA sequence: TGTGCCAGCAGCAGAGTTCCCACTGAAGCTTTCTTT. It yields the protein CASSRVPTEAFF.